Shown below are 18 T cell receptor beta chains from a single sample sequenced in a study of identical twins. Each CDR3 protein is one row after TCRdb ran MiXCR on the 5' RACE reads. The sample lists more than 350,000 distinct CDR3 sequences, roughly 10% occurring once. Input material: naive T cells sorted from blood. The receptors come from a woman between 45 and 65 years old in good health.

The chain carries TRBV7-9 and TRBJ1-4; a weak D match, TRBD1 (5 bases). Between the trimmed V and J ends, which lost 2 bases and 3 bases, there was a span of 13 bases. There are 16 residues in the CDR3. Per the germline V gene, CDR1 is SEHNR and CDR2 is FQNEAQ (reference sequence). CDR3 sequence (DNA): TGTGCCAGCAGCTTAACCGTCGGGGGATCTAATGAAAAACTGTTTTTT. It is translated as CASSLTVGGSNEKLFF.

The rearrangement links TRBV27 to TRBJ2-7; 9 bases match TRBD2. This CDR3 has 16 residues. The trim removed 4 bases at V and 1 base at J, leaving 8 bases unmatched. Germline V gene sequence: CDR1 MNHEY, CDR2 SMNVEV (reference sequence). DNA for the CDR3: TGTGCCAGCAGTTCCCTCCGACTAGCGGAGTCCTACGAGCAGTACTTC. It codes for CASSSLRLAESYEQYF.

This clonotype has a count of ten or more. J is TRBJ2-5 and V is TRBV29-1; no clear D. Between the trimmed V and J ends, which lost 2 bases and 3 bases, there was a span of 10 bases. Germline CDR1 reads SQVTM; CDR2 reads ANQGSEA. This CDR3 is 13 amino acids long. The CDR3 region is CSVESLLEETQYF. CDR3 in DNA: TGCAGCGTTGAAAGTCTGCTCGAAGAGACCCAGTACTTC. Full variable domain (remainder filled in from reference TRBV29-1 and TRBJ2-5): SAVISQKPSRDICQRGTSLTIQCQVDSQVTMMFWYRQQPGQSLTLIATANQGSEATYESGFVIDKFPISRPNLTFSTLTVSNMSPEDSSIYLCSVESLLEETQYFGPGTRLLVL.

The chain couples TRBV7-6 to TRBJ1-1; 8 positions agree with TRBD1. The CDR3 runs to 15 residues. The V gene end was trimmed by 0 bases and the J gene end by 4 bases; junction bases not matched to a gene: 4. Germline values: CDR1 SGHVS, CDR2 FNYEAQ. The CDR3: CASSLARTGLTEAFF. Here the CDR3 DNA reads TGTGCCAGCAGCTTAGCAAGGACAGGGCTCACTGAAGCTTTCTTT. Variable domain in full (rest from reference TRBV7-6 and TRBJ1-1): GAGVSQSPRYKVTKRGQDVALRCDPISGHVSLYWYRQALGQGPEFLTYFNYEAQQDKSGLPNDRFSAERPEGSISTLTIQRTEQRDSAMYRCASSLARTGLTEAFFGQGTRLTVV.

In this sample, this clonotype turned up many times. The rearrangement links TRBV5-1 to TRBJ2-3; D uncertain. The CDR3 sequence is 15 residues long. V lost 4 bases and J 0 bases, leaving 12 bases between the germline ends. Germline-derived CDR1 and CDR2 are SGHRS and YFSETQ. The CDR3 loop reads CASSASTSSTDTQYF. The CDR3 DNA reads TGCGCCAGCAGCGCCTCAACATCTAGCACAGATACGCAGTATTTT.

This clonotype was seen only a few times. This chain connects TRBV5-1 to TRBJ2-3; TRBD2 agrees at 7 bases. The CDR3 consists of 14 residues. The germline V gene encodes CDR1 SGHRS and CDR2 YFSETQ. V dropped 0 bases and J dropped 6; count of bases not matched to a gene: 4. The CDR3 DNA follows: TGCGCCAGCAGCTTGGCGGACGGGAGGGATACGCAGTATTTT. Its protein is CASSLADGRDTQYF. Looking up the rest from reference TRBV5-1 and TRBJ2-3 gives the full variable domain: KAGVTQTPRYLIKTRGQQVTLSCSPISGHRSVSWYQQTPGQGLQFLFEYFSETQRNKGNFPGRFSGRQFSNSRSEMNVSTLELGDSALYLCASSLADGRDTQYFGPGTRLTVL.

This clonotype was recorded a few times. The chain joins TRBV20-1 to TRBJ2-7; the match to TRBD1 covers 9 bases. V gave up 6 bases and J gave up 1 base; unmatched junction bases: 4. Germline V gene data show CDR1 as DFQATT and CDR2 as SNEGSKA (reference sequence). CDR3 length: 13 residues. CDR3 sequence: CSARGTGSYEQYF. CDR3 DNA sequence: TGCAGTGCGAGGGGGACAGGGTCCTACGAGCAGTACTTC.

This clonotype was seen at least ten times. The genes are TRBV7-9 and TRBJ2-1, with D perhaps being TRBD1 or TRBD2 (5 bases each). Germline CDR1 SEHNR, CDR2 FQNEAQ (reference sequence). CDR3 length equals 14 residues. Trimming removed 1 base at V and 6 bases at J, with 10 bases between. CDR3 in DNA: TGTGCCAGCAGCTTAGGCCGGGGACGCAATGAGCAGTTCTTC. It translates to CASSLGRGRNEQFF.

In its sample, this clonotype was seen a few times. Here the CDR3 reads CATSERLSGGLNNEQFF. The CDR3 coding sequence is TGTGCCACCAGTGAGAGGCTTTCAGGCGGATTAAACAATGAGCAGTTCTTC. The chain employs TRBV24-1 and TRBJ2-1; D ambiguous. Deletions cut 4 bases from V and 5 bases from J, with 20 bases between. Germline CDR1 is KGHDR and CDR2 is SFDVKD. This CDR3 spans 17 amino acids.

This chain connects TRBV2 to TRBJ2-1, with TRBD2 matching over 9 bases. The CDR3 extends over 13 amino acids. Trimming cost V 6 bases and J 10 bases; bases outside gene matches: 7. The V gene's germline CDR1 is SNHLY and CDR2 FYNNEI. CDR3 nucleotide sequence: TGTGCCAGCAGGTCGGAGCGGGAGGCCGAGCAGTTCTTC. Its translation: CASRSEREAEQFF.

The chain carries TRBV7-9 and TRBJ1-1; 9 bases are shared with TRBD1. Germline V gene sequence: CDR1 SEHNR, CDR2 FQNEAQ (reference sequence). Trimming took 3 bases from V and 5 from J; bases not matched to a gene: 4. The CDR3 has 14 amino acids. CDR3 coding DNA: TGTGCCAGCAGCTTTCCGACAGGGGGGACTGAAGCTTTCTTT. Amino acids: CASSFPTGGTEAFF.

The chain uses TRBV30 and TRBJ2-3; D is possibly TRBD1 or TRBD2 (5 bases each). V was shortened by 3 bases and J by 2 bases, with 9 bases between the two germline ends. CDR1 GTSNPN and CDR2 SVGIG come from the germline V gene (reference sequence). The CDR3 has 13 residues. The CDR3 sequence is CAWRRGTTDTQYF. The CDR3 region has the DNA TGTGCCTGGAGAAGAGGGACCACAGATACGCAGTATTTT.

This clonotype was picked up a small number of times. The V and J genes are TRBV12-3 or TRBV12-4 and TRBJ1-1; no reliable D call. CDR3 length: 12 residues. V was shortened by 3 bases and J by 2 bases, with 4 bases between the two germline ends. The CDR3 here is CASSFYNTEAFF. The DNA for the CDR3 is TGTGCCAGCAGTTTTTATAACACTGAAGCTTTCTTT.

The chain couples TRBV3-1 to TRBJ2-3; TRBD1 aligns across 8 bases. V lost 4 bases and J lost 4; bases outside the gene matches: 7. The CDR3 contains 15 residues. Per germline, CDR1 LGHDT and CDR2 YNNKEL (reference sequence). The CDR3 region is CASSPNQGAADTQYF. The CDR3 DNA is TGTGCCAGCAGCCCAAATCAGGGGGCAGCAGATACGCAGTATTTT.

A few counts support this clonotype. The V call is TRBV25-1, the J call TRBJ2-1; TRBD2 might be the D (5 bases). The CDR3 runs 20 residues. From germline, CDR1 is MGHDK and CDR2 SYGVNS. V lost 2 bases and J lost 4, with 27 bases in between. The CDR3 protein is CASSEPNRAVRAGEYNEQFF. CDR3 bases: TGTGCCAGCAGTGAACCCAATCGAGCGGTTCGGGCCGGCGAGTACAATGAGCAGTTCTTC.

As DNA, the CDR3 is TGCGCCAGCAGTCAGACTAGCGGAGTCTACAATGAGCAGTTCTTC. Translated: CASSQTSGVYNEQFF. The chain uses TRBV5-1 and TRBJ2-1, with TRBD2 matching over 9 bases. CDR1 SGHRS and CDR2 YFSETQ come from the germline V gene. This CDR3 is built from 15 residues. V lost 5 bases, J lost 3 bases, and 6 bases stayed unmatched.

The chain employs TRBV3-1 and TRBJ2-1; no definite D call. The CDR3 runs 16 residues. The germline gives CDR1 LGHDT, CDR2 YNNKEL (reference sequence). V was pared by 6 bases and J by 0 bases, with 15 bases between. The CDR3 DNA follows: TGTGCCAGCAGGCGAAGGACCACCTCCTCCTACAATGAGCAGTTCTTC. This sequence encodes CASRRRTTSSYNEQFF.

This clonotype came up many times. This rearrangement joins TRBV6-5 to TRBJ2-1; D uncertain. Trimming took off 3 bases at V and 9 bases at J, with 15 bases between the two ends. Germline lookup yields CDR1 MNHEY and CDR2 SVGAGI. The CDR3 loop spans 14 amino acids. CDR3 amino acids: CASSYFKVPREQFF. The CDR3 DNA sequence: TGTGCCAGCAGTTATTTCAAGGTGCCCCGTGAGCAGTTCTTC.